Presented here are 18 T cell receptor beta chains from one specimen sequenced in a study of graft-versus-host responses after intestinal transplantation. This table comes from immunoSEQ multiplex PCR, and its TCRdb copy is limited to in-frame clones, with some not included. The table has 10,000 to 15,000 clones, about 93% seen once; the top ten hold approximately 22%. Sequenced material: PBMCs, taken 109 to 110 days after intestinal transplant. The receptors originated from a human patient who received an intestinal transplant, so some T cells may come from the graft donor.

The genes are TRBV9 and TRBJ1-2; D is possibly TRBD1 (5 bases). The V end was cut by 0 bases, the J end by 3 bases, with 9 bases between. The CDR3 spans 14 residues. CDR1 and CDR2 (germline): SGDLS, YYNGEE. CDR3 in DNA: TGTGCCAGCAGCGTAGGAAGGGGCGACTATGGCTACACCTTC. This sequence encodes CASSVGRGDYGYTF.

This clone was observed a single time. The chain links TRBV29-1 to TRBJ2-5; the D is unclear. CDR1 SQVTM and CDR2 ANQGSEA come from the germline V gene. V shed 4 bases and J shed 3 bases, with 3 bases lying between them. CDR3 length: 10 residues. CDR3 in amino acids: CSVAEETQYF. As DNA, the CDR3 is TGCAGCGTTGCAGAAGAGACCCAGTACTTC.

As DNA, the CDR3 is TGTGCCAGCATTGGAGGGGTCTTCAGGGATTCCTACGAGCAGTACTTC. This codes for CASIGGVFRDSYEQYF. This chain uses TRBV7-3 with TRBJ2-7; tentatively, D is TRBD2 (6 bases). The CDR3 extends over 16 amino acids. Trimming left V 7 bases short and J 1 base short, with 20 bases between. The germline CDR1 and CDR2 sequences are SGHTA and FQGTGA.

The rearrangement links TRBV5-1 to TRBJ2-1; 9 positions match TRBD2. The V and J ends lost 2 bases and 9 bases, in that order; junction bases with no gene match: 0. The germline CDR1 and CDR2 sequences are SGHRS and YFSETQ. This CDR3 has 12 amino acids. Here the CDR3 reads CASSLLAGEQFF. As DNA, the CDR3 is TGCGCCAGCAGCTTACTAGCGGGTGAGCAGTTCTTC.

The genes are TRBV30 and TRBJ2-1, with 7 bases identical to TRBD1. The ends lost 1 base at V and 5 bases at J; junction bases unmatched: 11. Germline V gene data show CDR1 as GTSNPN and CDR2 as SVGIG (reference sequence). The CDR3 length is 16 residues. CDR3 protein: CAWSGGGGSFNNEQFF. The CDR3 DNA sequence: TGTGCCTGGAGTGGAGGGGGCGGTTCGTTTAACAATGAGCAGTTCTTC.

This clone has just one count. The V gene is TRBV27, the J gene TRBJ2-7, with 7 bases fitting TRBD1. Germline lookup yields CDR1 MNHEY and CDR2 SMNVEV (reference sequence). The CDR3 extends over 14 amino acids. The J segment lost 2 bases and the V segment lost 6 bases, leaving 7 bases of the junction unmatched. CDR3 in amino acids: CASSRTGGTYEQYF. The CDR3, as DNA: TGTGCCAGCAGCAGGACAGGCGGTACCTACGAGCAGTACTTC.

The CDR3 sequence: CASSLELAGVHGEQFF. The CDR3 bases are TGTGCCAGCAGCTTAGAACTAGCGGGAGTGCATGGTGAGCAGTTCTTC. V is TRBV13 and J is TRBJ2-1; 11 nucleotides line up with TRBD2. Germline CDR1 reads PRHDT; CDR2 reads FYEKMQ (reference sequence). With 1 base clipped from V and 9 bases from J, the junction kept 8 bases outside the gene matches. The CDR3 contains 16 residues.

The gene calls are TRBV5-1 and TRBJ2-2; 7 bases map to TRBD1. Germline assignment: CDR1 SGHRS and CDR2 YFSETQ. CDR3 length equals 15 residues. J was trimmed by 10 bases and V by 1 base; bases with no gene match: 10. CDR3 bases: TGCGCCAGCAGCTTGTTGGGGACAGCTCCGCAGGAGCTGTTTTTT. Translated: CASSLLGTAPQELFF.

Turning to this clone: Mismatch with germline at one junction end may stem from a read error. This rearrangement joins TRBV6-1 to TRBJ1-1; perhaps TRBD1 as D (6 bases). The CDR3 length is 14 residues. Per the germline V gene, CDR1 is MNHNS and CDR2 is SASEGT. In DNA form, the CDR3 reads TGTGCCAGCACTGAAACAGGGTTGGGAACTGAAGCTTTCTTT. It yields the protein CASTETGLGTEAFF.

J is TRBJ2-2 and V is TRBV27, with D possibly matching TRBD2 (5 bases). This CDR3 has 16 residues. Per the germline V gene, CDR1 is MNHEY and CDR2 is SMNVEV (reference sequence). Trimming took off 7 bases at V and 0 bases at J, with 15 bases between the two ends. CDR3 sequence (DNA): TGTGCCAGCACAGCGGAGGCTGGATCGAACACCGGGGAGCTGTTTTTT. This translates into CASTAEAGSNTGELFF.

The chain joins TRBV5-6 to TRBJ2-5; TRBD2 aligns across 14 bases. Looked up from germline, CDR1 is SGHDT and CDR2 is YYEEEE. The CDR3 has 18 amino acids. V lost 4 bases, J lost 3 bases, and 11 bases stayed unmatched. The CDR3 here is CASSHRWTSGRNEETQYF. CDR3 nucleotide sequence: TGTGCCAGCAGCCACCGCTGGACTAGCGGGAGGAATGAAGAGACCCAGTACTTC.

The J gene is TRBJ2-5, the V gene TRBV5-1; no clear D gene. CDR3 length: 14 residues. With 1 base removed from V and 0 bases from J, the gap between germline ends came to 7 bases. The germline CDR1 and CDR2 sequences are SGHRS and YFSETQ. The CDR3, as DNA: TGCGCCAGCAGCTTGATCCCAGACCAAGAGACCCAGTACTTC. This gives the protein CASSLIPDQETQYF.

This chain joins TRBV6-5 and TRBJ2-1, with D hard to call. V was trimmed by 5 bases and J by 0 bases, leaving 8 bases between them. Germline CDR1 is MNHEY and CDR2 is SVGAGI. The CDR3 contains 14 residues. The CDR3 DNA reads as TGTGCCAGCAGTCTACGCACCTCCTACAATGAGCAGTTCTTC. Its translation: CASSLRTSYNEQFF.

The V and J genes are TRBV19 and TRBJ2-1, with no clear D. Per the germline V gene, CDR1 is LNHDA and CDR2 is SQIVND (reference sequence). V lost 6 bases and J lost 7, with 10 bases in between. The CDR3 runs 12 residues. The CDR3 sequence is CASRVATNEQFF. CDR3 bases: TGTGCCAGTAGGGTGGCAACAAATGAGCAGTTCTTC.

The J gene is TRBJ1-6, the V gene TRBV18; TRBD1 aligns across 8 bases. Germline-derived CDR1 and CDR2 are KGHSH and LQKENI. V was pared by 4 bases and J by 7 bases, with 6 bases of the junction left unmatched. This CDR3 region has 15 residues. The CDR3 nucleotides are TGTGCCAGCTCACAAACCGGGACAGGAAATTCACCCCTCCACTTT. Translating it yields CASSQTGTGNSPLHF.

The gene calls are TRBV19 and TRBJ2-5, with TRBD1 matching over 12 bases. The CDR3 has 18 residues. Germline V gives CDR1 LNHDA, CDR2 SQIVND (reference sequence). The V segment lost 3 bases and the J segment 0 bases; nucleotides outside the gene matches: 8. CDR3 sequence reads: CASSMGQGAGYHQETQYF. The CDR3 DNA is TGTGCCAGTAGTATGGGACAGGGGGCCGGATACCACCAAGAGACCCAGTACTTC.

The rearrangement joins TRBV19 to TRBJ1-1; D perhaps matches TRBD1 (6 bases). Germline V gene lookup returns CDR1 LNHDA and CDR2 SQIVND (reference sequence). The CDR3 is 17 residues long. V lost 3 bases and J 4 bases, leaving 21 bases between the germline ends. CDR3 nucleotide sequence: TGTGCCAGTAGTATCTCTCAAAAACAGGGTTGGAGCACTGAAGCTTTCTTT. This gives the protein CASSISQKQGWSTEAFF.

The CDR3, as DNA: TGTGCCAGTAGCCGGGCCCGTGAAGCTTTCTTT. Amino acids: CASSRAREAFF. The gene calls are TRBV19 and TRBJ1-1; no clear D. This CDR3 has 11 residues. Trimming removed 6 bases at V and 7 bases at J, with 9 bases between. Germline loops: CDR1 LNHDA, CDR2 SQIVND (reference sequence).